What follows is one T cell receptor beta chain and its context. Its antigen is still unknown. CDR3 size: 13 residues. Trimming stripped 1 base from V and 8 bases from J, with 10 bases between. CDR1 SGHNT and CDR2 YENEEA come from the germline V gene. Amplification used 60 Vbeta primers and 13 Jbeta primers. Here immunoSEQ multiplex PCR was the method, and the copy in TCRdb shows in-frame clones only, minus some. The ten top clones account for 25% to 30%, within a sample of tens of thousands of clones. The data belong to a study of cytomegalovirus exposure and HLA in healthy donors. Study conclusions and caveats: Among the most significant clusters, several appeared linked to common viral pathogens in a later analysis. A list of 150 to 200 TCR beta chains associated with cytomegalovirus was given.

Sequencing was performed on PBMCs. The chain employs TRBV11-3 and TRBJ2-3, with D uncertain. The TCR originated in a man aged 40-55 years in good health and CMV-seropositive. CDR3 protein: CASSLGAGSTQYF. The CDR3 coding sequence is TGTGCCAGCAGCTTAGGGGCAGGTTCTACGCAGTATTTT. Supplemented by reference TRBV11-3 and TRBJ2-3, the full variable domain reads EAGVVQSPRYKIIEKKQPVAFWCNPISGHNTLYWYLQNLGQGPELLIRYENEEAVDDSQLPKDRFSAERLKGVDSTLKIQPAELGDSAVYLCASSLGAGSTQYFGPGTRLTVL.